This T cell receptor (beta chain) was sequenced in a study of T cell responses to AZD1222 COVID-19 vaccine (dated by TCRdb to the early 2020s). Turning to the overall study: AZD1222 recipients with second doses at about 4 weeks or about 12 weeks were pooled, because spike-specific TCR depth and breadth did not differ between schedules. Trial participants were enrolled by age into 18-55, 56-69 and 70-plus year subgroups, with 148, 28 and 57 TCR-sequenced participants respectively. A total of approximately 230 trial participants underwent TCR sequencing, of whom 207 received two doses of AZD1222 and some 26 received two doses of the MenACWY control vaccine. Overall study results and their limits: Because no day 14 peak-response samples were available, the repertoires could be characterized only after the peak T cell response. The 56-69-year group was small, and its depth increase did not reach significance, likely because of low power. Conclusions about previously exposed vaccinees are limited, since just six AZD1222 recipients were seropositive for SARS-CoV-2 at baseline. Epitopes outside the regions mutated in the B.1.351 and B.1.1.7 variants were reportedly recognized by nearly half of the unique spike-specific TCRs. CD4 TCRs associated with the vaccine covered the entire spike protein, and the dominant responses were in regions 160-218 and 743-854. Most participants were white British and females outnumbered males, and the authors suggested that clonal diversity may have been underestimated. Spike-specific TCR breadth and depth rose significantly after two AZD1222 doses compared with day 0 and with MenACWY recipients.

The time point label, as the study defines it: baseline before first vaccination. Vaccinee samples were obtained from the UK trials COV001 and COV002, which included a single-blind randomized controlled phase 2/3 trial of AZD1222 (ChAdOx1 nCoV-19) in healthy adults. Trial participant PBMC samples were collected at day 0 and day 28 after the second dose for TCRbeta chain sequencing. The CDR3 regions of human TCRbeta chains were subjected to immunosequencing. Turning to the authors' computational methods: Repertoire TCRs were matched against a reference library of SARS-CoV-2-specific TCRs generated with the MIRA antigen-specificity platform. Breadth meant the fraction of unique TCRs that were SARS-CoV-2-associated, whereas depth meant the fraction of total T cells that were SARS-CoV-2-associated. Each spike-specific TCR was assigned to its reactive spike region and to a CD4 or CD8 class using the MIRA data. Log10-transformed breadth and depth values were compared by one-way ANOVA with Sidak's multiple comparisons tests. TCRdb's version of the immuneACCESS table is confined to in-frame rearrangements and falls short of the full clone set. An unresolved V gene accounts for under half of the shortfall where checked; the remainder is of unknown origin. That table furnishes V, J and clone size, whereas the DNA furnished D and trimming. The sample has some 120,000 clones on record, more than 80% of them singletons. The ten largest clones capture around 1.5% of the sample.

In the case of this clone: Its antigen specificity is not known. Nothing much larger sits one base from this clone, and base qualities are not available.

This receptor was identified in an adult in good health. Sequencing was performed on peripheral blood, taken on day 0 of AZD1222 vaccination.

The sequenced DNA is TGTGCCAGCGCCCTTTTAGGGGGAGAGACCCAGTACTTC. Its translation is CASALLGGETQYF. This chain is built from TRBV12-3 or TRBV12-4 and TRBJ2-5, and the D gene may be TRBD1, 6 bases matching. Counted from cysteine to phenylalanine, this CDR3 has 13 amino acids. Of the read, only the CDR3 DNA is kept; its 39 bases are in frame from base 1. V lost 8 bases and J lost 4 bases; the stretch between them is 14 bases long.